This T cell receptor beta chain was captured in a study of T-cell memory formation after mild COVID-19. Findings and limits, study-wide: Contracting clones, day 15 to 85, had balanced CD4/CD8, and later expanders favored CD4+. Detection of some responders pre-infection suggested pre-existing cross-reactive memory T cells participated.

One entry per CDR3 protein results from TCRdb running MiXCR on the 5' RACE reads. The table lists 470,000 or so distinct CDR3 sequences, roughly 20% of them singletons, with 8.4% in the top ten. As regards this clonotype: Its target is unknown. The junction shows a germline mismatch at one end, possibly a read error.

CDR3 length: 12 residues. Germline loops: CDR1 MNHNS, CDR2 SASEGT. Sequencing was performed on PBMCs or a T cell subset sorted from them (not recorded which). The sequence derives from an adult woman who had mild COVID-19 (a few samples of this study predate the infection). Cell type and time point are not known. This chain uses TRBV6-1 with TRBJ2-7, with D tentatively TRBD1 (6 bases). CDR3 DNA: TGTGCAAGCAAGGACAGCACCTACGAGCAGTACTTC. Translation gives CASKDSTYEQYF.